This TCR beta chain derives from a study of spatial heterogeneity in lung cancer. This clonotype was recorded many times. Using its own MiXCR run on the 5' RACE reads, TCRdb lists one record per CDR3 protein. The profile covers 48,000 or so distinct CDR3 sequences, with about 5.8% appearing a single time and around 10% taken by the ten largest. The germline CDR1 and CDR2 sequences are SGHTA and FQGNSA. This CDR3 region has 15 residues. V lost 1 base to trimming and J lost 3 bases, with 13 bases between them. Regarding time point: sample taken at primary tumor resection. Tumor, nontumor lung or frozen PBMC supplied whole RNA, sequenced without sorting.

The sequence came from a male donor with early-stage non-small cell lung cancer. The rearrangement uses TRBV7-2 and TRBJ2-7; no definite D call. Specimen: PBMCs, collected at surgery. The DNA of the CDR3 is TGTGCCAGCAGCTTAGGTAGGGAACCGAACTACGAGCAGTACTTC. Amino acids: CASSLGREPNYEQYF.